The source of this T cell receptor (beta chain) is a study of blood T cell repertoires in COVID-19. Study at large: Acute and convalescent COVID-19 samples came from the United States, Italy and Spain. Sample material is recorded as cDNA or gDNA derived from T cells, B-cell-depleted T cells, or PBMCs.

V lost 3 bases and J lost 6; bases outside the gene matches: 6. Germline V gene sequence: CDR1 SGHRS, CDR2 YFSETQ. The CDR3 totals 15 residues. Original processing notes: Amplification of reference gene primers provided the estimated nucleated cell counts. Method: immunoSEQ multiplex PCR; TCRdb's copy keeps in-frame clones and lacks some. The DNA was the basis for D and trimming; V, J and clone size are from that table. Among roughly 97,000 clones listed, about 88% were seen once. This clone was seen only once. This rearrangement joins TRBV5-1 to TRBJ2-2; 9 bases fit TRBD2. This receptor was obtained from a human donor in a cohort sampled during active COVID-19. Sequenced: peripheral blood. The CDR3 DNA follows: TGCGCCAGCAGCTCAGCGGGAGGCCTGGCCGGGGAGCTGTTTTTT. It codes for CASSSAGGLAGELFF.